This T cell receptor (beta chain) is from a study of cytomegalovirus exposure and HLA in healthy donors (TCRdb year 2017). Study-wide context: An earlier analysis of 587 of the donors reported 276 Gb of sequence data and 95 million to 140 million unique TCR beta sequences obtained from around 190 million T cells. Roughly 300 gigabases of sequencing data and some 85 million unique TCR sequences were included in an early release covering about 600 HLA-typed donors. Of the approximately 400 genotyped donors, 65% to 90% fell in the genetic ancestry cluster associated with self-reported Caucasian donors. The aim of the study was to test whether cataloging public T cell receptors could identify signatures of past pathogen exposure. The study used immunosequencing to profile the T cell repertoires of approximately 630 subjects and linked those repertoires to cytomegalovirus serostatus. Besides the first cohort of about 730 subjects, a separate validation cohort made up of 120 different subjects was used. High-throughput TCR immunosequencing, statistical association of individual TCRs with disease status, and machine learning were combined to predict cytomegalovirus infection status. A later analysis re-examined previously published TCR beta repertoires from more than 550 donors and added high-resolution HLA genotyping to investigate patterns of TCR occurrence. In the later analysis, no new phenotypic data were used to find candidate immune exposures; instead, reliance was placed on TCR beta sequences and their occurrence across donors. An earlier analysis of 587 of the donors applied high-throughput TCR beta sequencing to assess whether each TCR beta V gene segment acted as functional or pseudogenic. Donor age, sex, ethnicity and CMV serostatus were compiled together with the repertoire data. In a later genetic analysis, genome-wide SNP genotypes for about 65% of the roughly 670 donors were used, and that subset was treated as a discovery cohort. Every repertoire in the discovery cohort had been generated on one and the same sequencing platform. Both class I and class II loci were covered by HLA typing, at four-digit resolution. The number of donors typed differed by locus, with roughly 629-640 for A, B, C, DRB1 and DQB1, 522 for DQA1, 600 to 610 for DPA1, and about 450 for DPB1. Four to six DR-DQ haplotypes were handled as single units for association and clustering, since linkage in the cohort was strong. On average, 235,054 unique TCR beta nucleotide sequences were sequenced per donor among about 400 genotyped donors of the cohort, with 15% to 20% of those sequences being non-productive.

From a lookup of the germline V gene (reference sequence), CDR1 and CDR2 are MNHEY and SMNVEV. There are 16 amino acids in the CDR3, from cysteine to phenylalanine inclusive. Only the CDR3 DNA stays, 48 bases, in frame from base 1. In total, fewer than 750 healthy bone marrow donors made up the cohort. At the time of sampling, every cohort member was nominally healthy, though immune exposures that went unrecorded were likely present. The donor was CMV seronegative and belonged to the group of 350 to 400 seronegative cohort members. A peripheral blood sample was collected from each donor, and TCR beta sequencing was performed on peripheral blood mononuclear cells. The Qiagen DNeasy Blood Extraction Kit was used to extract genomic DNA from the blood cell samples. The library came from the immunoSEQ multiplex PCR assay. A mixture of 60 forward primers for TCR Vbeta segments and 13 reverse primers for TCR Jbeta segments was used in the multiplex PCR. The CDR3 region of rearranged TCR beta genes was amplified from genomic DNA with a multiplex PCR assay. On the Illumina HiSeq System, the amplified TCR beta libraries were sequenced as 87-base-pair reads. The paper's data handling went like this. A later analysis counted about 80 million unique TCR beta chains across the 500 to 850 repertoires, and around 9.9 million of these chains were shared by at least two donors. Raw reads were error-corrected and collapsed into unique sequences by a nearest-neighbor algorithm in which closely related sequences were merged to remove PCR and sequencing errors. CDR3 sequences were aligned to IMGT reference sequences to assign V, D and J gene segments. Each retained sequence needed at least a six-nucleotide match to both a V gene segment and a J gene segment. A rearrangement counted as productive if the CDR3 had no stop codons and remained in frame with V and J, and every other rearrangement counted as non-productive. Following IMGT convention, CDR3 was defined as the stretch from the second conserved V-encoded cysteine to the conserved J-encoded phenylalanine. The earlier analysis of 500 to 750 of the donors excluded any sequence lacking an unambiguous match to a single V gene segment. An earlier analysis of 587 of the donors classified V segments as functional when productive rearrangements were above 56.7% and as segregating when the standard deviation between donors was above 5%. A statistical classification framework was developed to diagnose cytomegalovirus status using the catalog of TCR beta chain sequences. A later analysis assigned V and J genes by comparing TCR nucleotide sequences with IMGT/GENE-DB human TR gene sequences. A later analysis assigned CDR3 sequences and most-parsimonious VDJ recombination scenarios with the TCRdist pipeline. In a later analysis, every TCR beta chain was defined by the combination of its CDR3 amino acid sequence and its V-gene family, and reads without a unique V-gene family were dropped. As a way to deal with suspected cross-contamination and a sequencing artifact, a later analysis dropped approximately 570 nucleotide sequences that were highly shared and had low generation probability. For each public chain, a later analysis derived a clonal expansion index from normalized ranks of inferred template counts within each repertoire. In a later analysis, generation probabilities were computed with a VDJ recombination model fitted to out-of-frame rearrangements, and the resulting probabilities were checked against IGoR. Hypergeometric tests were used in a later analysis to score TCR-TCR, TCR-HLA and TCR-CMV co-occurrence, with a repertoire-size bias correction applied to the TCR pairs. A later analysis estimated false discovery rates by permuting HLA or CMV assignments 20 times. In a later analysis, co-occurring TCRs were grouped using DBSCAN, with TCRdist sequence similarity added in when clustering inside HLA-allele-positive subsets. For co-occurrence clustering, repertoires with fewer than 30,000 or more than 120,000 public chains were excluded, along with a handful of repertoires with anomalous nucleotide sharing. The clones in this table, taken by TCRdb from immuneACCESS, are in-frame only. Not every clone is retained; where verified, under half of the shortfall comes from an unresolved V gene, and the cause of the rest is unknown. V and J calls plus clone size are reproduced from that table; the DNA served to infer D and trimming. In all, the sample holds about 120,000 clones, and 65% to 85% of those were seen once. The ten top clones hold 2.5% of the sample.

On this clone: Its recognized antigen is unknown. One base away there is no much larger clone; base qualities are not given.

The investigation overall reported the following: In a later analysis, HLA-associated TCR beta chains were found to be more clonally expanded and to have lower generation probabilities than equally common non-associated chains. In a later genetic analysis, a missense DCLRE1C variant was associated with V-gene and J-gene trimming of TCR beta chains, and the association was replicated in an independent cohort. Because the 87-base-pair reads could not distinguish some IMGT-functional V segments, including TRBV6-2 and TRBV6-3, those segments were excluded. Because counts were too low, seventeen rarely observed V segments, including chromosome 9 orphons, were excluded from the earlier analysis of 587 of the donors. Most TCR sequences were observed very rarely across donors, whereas some public TCRs were present in many individuals. In a later analysis, the rate of TCR association differed among HLA loci, with DRB1 alleles having the most associated TCRs and HLA-C alleles having the fewest. Most CMV-associated TCR beta chains appeared to be HLA-restricted in a later analysis, and the HLA associations seemed to be driven largely by CMV exposure. Presence/absence analyses assumed roughly uniform sequencing depth across donors, an assumption that may not hold. According to a later analysis, parvovirus B19, influenza, CMV and Epstein-Barr virus appeared linked to several top co-occurrence clusters. Broadly in line with IMGT annotations, most TCR beta V segments showed up in productive rearrangements about 87% or about 30% of the time in an earlier analysis of several hundred of the donors. In this cohort, only TCR beta chains were sequenced, and detectable features were limited by the absence of alpha or paired-chain data. A cluster of highly shared sequence variants was judged likely to represent a technical artifact of the sequencing pipeline. For the cohort, immune exposure information was limited to CMV serostatus. In a later analysis, over 15,000 TCR beta sequences were associated with specific HLA alleles at a false discovery rate of 0.05. Compared with the roughly 600-donor mean, donors in an Asian-associated ancestry cluster had fewer N-insertions in productive TCRs, according to a later genetic analysis. According to the authors, the approach could potentially be generalized to other disease states and immunological phenotypes. A further reported finding was that TCR beta sequences accurately predicted the HLA-A and HLA-B alleles for most subjects in the first cohort. A total of about 150 TCR beta chains were listed by the study as associated with cytomegalovirus. The classifier was reported to diagnose cytomegalovirus status with high specificity and sensitivity in both the original and validation cohorts. In vitro tests confirmed that a few of the cytomegalovirus-associated TCR beta chains recognize cytomegalovirus antigens. Because HLA typing was missing for some donors at each locus, association tests included only the typed subset. Linkage disequilibrium might explain the correlated functional status among segregating V segments, but an unknown experimental factor could not be ruled out. Assigning TCR associations to individual alleles was difficult when HLA alleles, especially DR and DQ, strongly co-occurred.

Sequencing was carried out using PBMCs. This receptor was taken from a woman aged 18-29 years in good health and CMV-seronegative. The rearranged segments are TRBV27 and TRBJ2-5; TRBD1 agrees with 7 junctional bases. Judging by the DNA end, TRBJ2-7 fits better; the J call may be wrong. The CDR3 reads CASSLLSRTGAYEQYF. The DNA sequence is as follows: TGTGCCAGCAGTTTACTGAGCCGGACAGGAGCCTACGAGCAGTACTTC.